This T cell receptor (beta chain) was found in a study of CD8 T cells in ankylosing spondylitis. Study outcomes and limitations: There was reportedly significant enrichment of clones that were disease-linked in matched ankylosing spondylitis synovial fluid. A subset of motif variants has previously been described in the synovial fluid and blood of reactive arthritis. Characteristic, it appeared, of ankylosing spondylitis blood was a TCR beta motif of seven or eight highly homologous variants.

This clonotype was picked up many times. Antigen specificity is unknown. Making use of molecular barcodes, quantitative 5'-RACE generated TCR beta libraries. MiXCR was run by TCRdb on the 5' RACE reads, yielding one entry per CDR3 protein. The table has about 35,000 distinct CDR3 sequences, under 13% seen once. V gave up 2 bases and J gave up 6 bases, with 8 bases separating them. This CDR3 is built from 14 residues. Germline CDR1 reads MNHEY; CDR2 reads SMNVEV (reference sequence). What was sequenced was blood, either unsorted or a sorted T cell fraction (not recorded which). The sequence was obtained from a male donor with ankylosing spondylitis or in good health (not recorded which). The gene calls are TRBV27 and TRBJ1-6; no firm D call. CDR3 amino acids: CASSLRWGNSPLHF. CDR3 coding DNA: TGTGCCAGCAGTTTAAGGTGGGGTAATTCACCCCTCCACTTT.